A selection of T cell receptor beta chains follows, all from one sample in a study of T cell changes during pregnancy in multiple sclerosis. The method was immunoSEQ multiplex PCR; TCRdb's version includes in-frame clones alone and lacks a portion of them. The sample lists tens of thousands of clones; roughly 86% were seen once. The source was peripheral blood, collected in the first trimester of pregnancy. Receptors originate from a female donor with multiple sclerosis, enrolled in a pregnancy study. Both conserved end residues are part of each CDR3. The order of the fields is V gene, clone size, D gene, J gene, CDR3 DNA, CDR3 protein. The D gene is left open where the match is weak. Clone size is stated in some rows and not others, as once, few, many or a class when expanded.

TRBV7-3	.	.	TRBJ2-7	TGTGCCAGCAGCATCGGGGAGGGGGGACCCTACGAGCAGTACTTC	CASSIGEGGPYEQYF
TRBV5-4	.	.	TRBJ2-2	TGTGCCAGCAGCGTTACAAACACCGGGGAGCTGTTTTTT	CASSVTNTGELFF
TRBV29-1	.	TRBD2	TRBJ2-3	TGCAGCGTTGAAGTCCCAGCGGGAACAGATACGCAGTATTTT	CSVEVPAGTDTQYF
TRBV27	.	TRBD1	TRBJ1-5	TGTGCCAGCAGTTCATGGACAGGGGGCGAGGGTATGCCCCAGCATTTT	CASSSWTGGEGMPQHF
TRBV6-1	.	TRBD1	TRBJ1-5	TGTGCCAGCAGGCGTCGGACAGGGGGTTATCAGCCCCAGCATTTT	CASRRRTGGYQPQHF
TRBV18	once	TRBD1	TRBJ1-5	TGTGCCAGCTCACCTCCGGGACAGGGCTATCAGCCCCAGCATTTT	CASSPPGQGYQPQHF
TRBV18	.	.	TRBJ2-7	TGTGCCAGCTCACCACCCTCTGGCAGCTCCTACGAGCAGTACTTC	CASSPPSGSSYEQYF
TRBV4-1	once	.	TRBJ1-2	TGCGCCAGCAGCCAAGCGGGAGAGGGGCCCCGCGGCTACACCTTC	CASSQAGEGPRGYTF
TRBV6-4	.	TRBD1	TRBJ2-7	TGTGCCAGCAGCAACCCTCGGGACAGGGACCGATACGAGCAGTACTTC	CASSNPRDRDRYEQYF
TRBV6-1	.	.	TRBJ2-7	TGTGCCAGCAGTGACGGACAAGGGATCTCCTACGAGCAGTACTTC	CASSDGQGISYEQYF
TRBV4-2	.	TRBD1	TRBJ1-2	TGTGCCAGCAGCCAATCGCCGACAGGGGGAAACTATGGCTACACCTTC	CASSQSPTGGNYGYTF
TRBV2	.	.	TRBJ2-1	TGTGCCAGCAACCTAATGCAGTTCTTC	CASNLMQFF
TRBV18	once	.	TRBJ1-1	TGTGCCAGCTCATGGCGGGGGGAGTCCACTGAAGCTTTCTTT	CASSWRGESTEAFF
TRBV19	.	.	TRBJ2-7	TGTGCCAGTAGTATTACTCCGGGGAACTACGAGCAGTACTTC	CASSITPGNYEQYF
TRBV6-6	.	.	TRBJ1-5	TGTGCCAGCAGTAATCCGAATCAGCCCCAGCATTTT	CASSNPNQPQHF
TRBV28	few	.	TRBJ1-1	TGTGCCAGCAAACTGAGCGGAGGGGCCACTGAAGCTTTCTTT	CASKLSGGATEAFF
TRBV7-9	.	TRBD2	TRBJ2-1	TGTGCCAGCAGCCTAAGCGGGGGGCTCTCCTACAATGAGCAGTTCTTC	CASSLSGGLSYNEQFF
TRBV5-1	.	TRBD2	TRBJ2-1	TGCGCCAGCAGCTTGGCGACTAGCGGGACTCTCGACGATGAGCAGTTCTTC	CASSLATSGTLDDEQFF